This TCR beta chain originates from a study of molecular identifiers for immune sequencing clone quantification. For the study at large: Replicate RNA from approximately 20,000 or 98,000 naive CD8 T cells formed five aliquots; four were sequenced.

As previously described, bulk TCR libraries were made using listed TCR primers. Via MiXCR, TCRdb re-called the PCR reads, giving one row per CDR3 protein. Among about 640,000 distinct CDR3 sequences listed, about 20% were seen once. Source material for naive CD8 libraries was roughly 19,000 to 1,000,000 sorted cells, with 10%, 30% or 50% RNA. Details on this clonotype: Its antigen is not identified. Compared with germline, one end of the junction differs, possibly owing to a read error.

Germline loops: CDR1 SEHNR, CDR2 FQNEAQ (reference sequence). The CDR3 has 13 residues. Points from the study as a whole: Jurkat TCR RNA that was spiked in from one cell was reportedly detectable among 950,000 to 1,000,000 naive cells.

The clonotype was recovered from a human donor in good health. Some libraries in this study had Jurkat cell RNA spiked in. Sequenced input: naive CD8+ T cells from blood, with Jurkat cell RNA spiked in. The subset: FACS-sorted CD8+CD4-CCR7+CD45RA+ naive T cells. The gene calls are TRBV7-9 and TRBJ2-7, with D perhaps assigned TRBD1 or TRBD2 (6 bases each). The CDR3 DNA follows: TGTACCAGCAGCCCGGGGGCGGGGAACGAGCAGTACTTC. As protein: CTSSPGAGNEQYF.